The clone carrying this T cell receptor (beta chain) has more than one count but fewer than ten. Its cognate antigen is unknown. This record comes from a study of CD8 T cells in ankylosing spondylitis. The CDR3 spans 13 residues. Trimming took 5 bases from V and 9 from J; bases not matched to a gene: 9. Germline V gene data show CDR1 as MNHEY and CDR2 as SMNVEV (reference sequence). It was by quantitative 5'-RACE with molecular barcodes that TCR beta libraries were made. A single record per CDR3 protein comes from TCRdb applying MiXCR to the 5' RACE reads. The sample contains a few hundred thousand distinct CDR3 sequences, roughly 12% of which appear only once. Study-level points and caveats: Seven to nine highly homologous variants formed a TCR beta motif that appeared characteristic of ankylosing spondylitis blood. According to the report, clones linked to the disease were significantly enriched in matched synovial fluid samples taken from ankylosing spondylitis patients. Disease-linked clones proved CD8+ and comparatively uncommon in peripheral blood.

Sequencing was performed on blood, either unsorted or a sorted T cell fraction (not recorded which). This receptor was taken from a female donor with ankylosing spondylitis or in good health (not recorded which). V and J are TRBV27 and TRBJ1-1, with 7 nucleotides matching TRBD1. The chain's CDR3 is CASSPQGGIKAFF. DNA of the CDR3: TGTGCCAGCAGTCCTCAGGGGGGGATTAAAGCTTTCTTT.